This TCR beta chain emerged from a study of blood T cell repertoires in COVID-19. Study as a whole: There were acute and convalescent COVID-19 samples, and they came from the United States, Italy and Spain.

Germline lookup yields CDR1 SNHLY and CDR2 FYNNEI. CDR3 length: 16 residues. J gave up 7 bases and V 5 bases, and 16 bases lay outside the gene matches. Repertoires were generated with immunoSEQ multiplex PCR, while TCRdb's copy carries only in-frame clones and drops some. In the table there are about 250,000 clones, about nine tenths of which are singletons. The sequenced sample was peripheral blood. The chain employs TRBV2 and TRBJ1-2; 7 positions agree with TRBD1. The TCR was taken from a man younger than 40 with COVID-19, enrolled during active disease. The CDR3 DNA reads as TGTGCCAGCAGTACGGGACAGTCTTTTTTTAGCGGTGGCTACACCTTC. Its translation is CASSTGQSFFSGGYTF.